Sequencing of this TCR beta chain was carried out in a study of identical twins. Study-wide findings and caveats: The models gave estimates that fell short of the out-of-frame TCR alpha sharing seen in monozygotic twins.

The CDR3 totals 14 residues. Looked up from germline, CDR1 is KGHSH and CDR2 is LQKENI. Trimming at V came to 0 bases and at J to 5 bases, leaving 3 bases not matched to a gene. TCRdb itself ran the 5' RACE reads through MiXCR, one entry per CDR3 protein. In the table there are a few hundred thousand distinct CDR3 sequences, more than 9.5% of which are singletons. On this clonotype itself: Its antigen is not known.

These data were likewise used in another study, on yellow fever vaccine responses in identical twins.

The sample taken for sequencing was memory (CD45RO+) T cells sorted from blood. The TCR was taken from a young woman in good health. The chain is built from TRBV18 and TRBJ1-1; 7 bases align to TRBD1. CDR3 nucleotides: TGTGCCAGCTCACCACCTTCAGGGGGGACTGAAGCTTTCTTT. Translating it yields CASSPPSGGTEAFF.